The present entry profiles one TCR beta chain with its context. Sequencing was performed with immunoSEQ multiplex PCR; in TCRdb, only in-frame clones are kept and a portion is missing. Among about 89,000 clones listed, 90% to 95% were seen once. The CDR3 has 16 amino acids. The V gene end was trimmed by 2 bases and the J gene end by 0 bases; junction bases not matched to a gene: 3. The germline V gene has CDR1 SGHRS and CDR2 YFSETQ. This sample was included in a study of blood T cell repertoires in COVID-19. The source of this sequence is a human donor with active COVID-19. The donor label of this sample is uncertain. The sequenced sample consisted of peripheral blood. This chain links TRBV5-1 with TRBJ1-3; 9 bases fit TRBD1. CDR3 amino acids: CASSLPGQGSGNTIYF. CDR3 DNA: TGCGCCAGCAGCTTACCGGGACAGGGCTCTGGAAACACCATATATTTT. Variable domain in full (rest from reference TRBV5-1 and TRBJ1-3): KAGVTQTPRYLIKTRGQQVTLSCSPISGHRSVSWYQQTPGQGLQFLFEYFSETQRNKGNFPGRFSGRQFSNSRSEMNVSTLELGDSALYLCASSLPGQGSGNTIYFGEGSWLTVV.